This T cell receptor (beta chain) was recorded in a study of T cell repertoires in cytomegalovirus infection. Study-wide context: CMV infection together with matching HLA type was indicated by public TCR beta signatures. Study-wide findings and caveats: CMV-specific TCR beta clonotypes restricted by HLA-C dominated the ex vivo response. Of the TCR beta families, the public ones yielded a cumulative frequency that identified carriers of CMV plus the relevant HLA.

With 1 base removed from V and 12 bases from J, the gap between germline ends came to 10 bases. Germline V gives CDR1 SGHTA, CDR2 FQGNSA. The CDR3 totals 12 residues. The sample holds many counts of this clonotype. Its antigen is currently unknown. TCRdb reprocessed the reads via MiXCR and lists one record per CDR3 protein. The sample carries 200,000 to 300,000 distinct CDR3 sequences, roughly an eighth recorded once. The V and J genes are TRBV7-2 and TRBJ1-5, with D perhaps TRBD1 (6 bases). Sequenced material: PBMCs. This receptor was taken from a human donor in good health (CMV status not recorded). Some clones in this sample may be carry-over from other donors' samples. CDR3 sequence (DNA): TGTGCCAGCAGCTTAGTGTTAGGGGGCCAGCATTTT. Its protein product is CASSLVLGGQHF.